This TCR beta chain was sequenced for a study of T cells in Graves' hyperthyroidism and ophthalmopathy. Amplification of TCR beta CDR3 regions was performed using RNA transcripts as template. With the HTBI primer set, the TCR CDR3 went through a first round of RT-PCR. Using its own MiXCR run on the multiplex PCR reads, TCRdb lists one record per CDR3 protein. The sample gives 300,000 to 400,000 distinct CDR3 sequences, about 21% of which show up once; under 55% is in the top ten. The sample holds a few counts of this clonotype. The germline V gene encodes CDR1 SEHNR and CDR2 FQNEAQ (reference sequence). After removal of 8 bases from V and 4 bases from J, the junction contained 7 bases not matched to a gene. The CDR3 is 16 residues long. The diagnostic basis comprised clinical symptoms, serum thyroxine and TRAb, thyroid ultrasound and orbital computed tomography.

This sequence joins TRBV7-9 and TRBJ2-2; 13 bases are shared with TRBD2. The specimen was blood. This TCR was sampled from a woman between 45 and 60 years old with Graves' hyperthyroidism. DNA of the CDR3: TGTGCCAGCGGAGGACTAGCGGGAGTCCCCACCGGGGAGCTGTTTTTT. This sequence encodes CASGGLAGVPTGELFF. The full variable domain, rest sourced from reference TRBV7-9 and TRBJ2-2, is DTGVSQNPRHKITKRGQNVTFRCDPISEHNRLYWYRQTLGQGPEFLTYFQNEAQLEKSRLLSDRFSAERPKGSFSTLEIQRTEQGDSAMYLCASGGLAGVPTGELFFGEGSRLTVL.